This T cell receptor beta chain appears in the sequencing data of a study of T cells in Graves' hyperthyroidism and ophthalmopathy. Study in general: Specimen type is peripheral blood, collected at initial diagnosis prior to any treatment.

The germline CDR1 and CDR2 sequences are SGHNT and YYREEE (reference sequence). This CDR3 contains 13 residues. The V and J ends lost 3 bases and 4 bases respectively, with 10 bases between them. Amplified TCR beta CDR3 regions derived from RNA transcripts. The TCR CDR3 first-round RT-PCR relied on the HTBI primer set. In TCRdb, the multiplex PCR reads were re-called with MiXCR into one record per CDR3 protein. Among 700,000 to 850,000 distinct CDR3 sequences, approximately 40% were seen once, and the ten largest hold approximately 31%. The receptor's source is a woman aged 40-49 years with Graves' hyperthyroidism. Sequencing was carried out using blood. The chain combines TRBV5-4 with TRBJ1-1; tentatively, D is TRBD1 (5 bases). CDR3 residues: CASSSRDGTEAFF. The CDR3 nucleotides read TGTGCCAGCAGCTCCAGGGATGGCACTGAAGCTTTCTTT. Looking up the rest from reference TRBV5-4 and TRBJ1-1 gives the full variable domain: ETGVTQSPTHLIKTRGQQVTLRCSSQSGHNTVSWYQQALGQGPQFIFQYYREEENGRGNFPPRFSGLQFPNYSSELNVNALELDDSALYLCASSSRDGTEAFFGQGTRLTVV.